Following are 10 T cell receptor beta chains from one sample sequenced in a study of response to subunit inactivated influenza vaccine (dated by TCRdb to between 2018 and 2020). The protocol used for the library was RT-PCR. Sequenced using an Illumina HiSeq 2500. TCRdb trimmed public reads at Q25 via fastp, called clones via MiXCR and kept in-frame beta chains. Entries are consolidated by CDR3 protein sequence, retaining the most common genes and DNA. The sample table shows hundreds of thousands of distinct CDR3 sequences, and approximately 13% are seen once. 5.5% to 8% of the sample goes to the ten largest clones. Sequenced here: PBMCs from blood, sampled less than 15 days before vaccination. The receptor source for this set is a man between 50 and 59 years old who received an inactivated influenza vaccine. Donor details come from another sample of the same person, matched by shared clones.

This clonotype was seen a few times. The rearrangement joins TRBV20-1 to TRBJ2-3, with 8 bases aligning to TRBD2. This CDR3 spans 16 amino acids. Germline-derived CDR1 and CDR2 are DFQATT and SNEGSKA (reference sequence). J was trimmed by 4 bases and V by 0 bases; bases with no gene match: 9. CDR3 region: CSARDWEAGAADTQYF. DNA of the CDR3: TGCAGTGCTAGAGATTGGGAAGCGGGAGCTGCAGATACGCAGTATTTT.

This clonotype was seen ten or more times. The chain couples TRBV5-1 to TRBJ2-7; D possibly corresponds to TRBD2 (6 bases). CDR3 length equals 14 residues. CDR1 SGHRS and CDR2 YFSETQ come from the germline V gene. Between the trimmed V and J ends, which lost 4 bases and 3 bases, there was a span of 14 bases. This CDR3 is CASSIGGANYEQYF. The CDR3 bases are TGCGCCAGCAGCATAGGAGGGGCGAACTACGAGCAGTACTTC.

This clonotype was seen many times. The chain is built from TRBV28 and TRBJ2-1; TRBD2 is a possible D gene (6 bases). Looked up from germline, CDR1 is MDHEN and CDR2 is SYDVKM. This CDR3 contains 16 residues. V was clipped by 6 bases and J by 13 bases, with 28 bases between them. The CDR3 region is CASRVDFAGQAIVQFF. In DNA form, the CDR3 reads TGTGCCAGCAGGGTCGACTTTGCGGGGCAAGCCATAGTTCAGTTCTTC.

This clonotype has a handful of counts. The chain combines TRBV6-2 or TRBV6-3 with TRBJ2-1; D not resolved. This CDR3 contains 17 residues. CDR1 and CDR2 (germline): MNHEY, SVGEGT. Trimming pared 7 bases from V and 1 base from J, leaving 20 bases between. The CDR3 DNA reads as TGTGCCAGCAAGCCCCAAGGGAAGACATCATCCTACAATGAGCAGTTCTTC. As protein: CASKPQGKTSSYNEQFF.

This clonotype was observed a handful of times. The chain has TRBV28 and TRBJ2-7, with a weak D call TRBD2 (7 bases). V lost 1 base and J 0 bases, leaving 13 bases between the germline ends. The CDR3 contains 16 residues. Germline V gives CDR1 MDHEN, CDR2 SYDVKM. CDR3 in DNA: TGTGCCAGCAGTTTATTAGGGGGGGGGAGCTCCTACGAGCAGTACTTC. Amino acids: CASSLLGGGSSYEQYF.

The rearrangement uses TRBV3-1 and TRBJ2-3; 9 bases are a match to TRBD2. Losses at the gene ends were 5 bases for V and 2 bases for J; bases not matched to a gene: 5. This CDR3 region has 15 residues. CDR1 is LGHDT, CDR2 YNNKEL, per germline (reference sequence). In nucleotides, the CDR3 is TGTGCCAGCAGCGGGCCTAGCGGGACCACAGATACGCAGTATTTT. It is translated as CASSGPSGTTDTQYF.

This clonotype was counted only a few times. The chain couples TRBV27 to TRBJ2-2, with D perhaps matching TRBD1 (5 bases). This CDR3 has 16 residues. Trimming shortened V by 3 bases and J by 2 bases, and 13 bases separated the two germline ends. Germline lookup yields CDR1 MNHEY and CDR2 SMNVEV (reference sequence). CDR3 in amino acids: CASSFRTGPNTGELFF. Here the CDR3 DNA reads TGTGCCAGCAGTTTTAGAACAGGACCTAACACCGGGGAGCTGTTTTTT.

The V call is TRBV20-1, the J call TRBJ1-1; 8 bases align to TRBD1. Losses at the gene ends were 5 bases for V and 5 bases for J; bases not matched to a gene: 4. Looked up from germline, CDR1 is DFQATT and CDR2 is SNEGSKA (reference sequence). This CDR3 region has 12 residues. The CDR3 DNA follows: TGCAGTGCTGGACAGGGTATGACTGAAGCTTTCTTT. Translating gives CSAGQGMTEAFF.

The chain combines TRBV28 with TRBJ2-2, with D unclear. Germline V CDR1 and CDR2: MDHEN, SYDVKM. V was pared by 2 bases and J by 6 bases, with 22 bases between. The CDR3 extends over 18 amino acids. The CDR3 protein is CASSLTRSVFPRAGELFF. CDR3 bases: TGTGCCAGCAGTTTAACACGGAGCGTTTTCCCGCGTGCCGGGGAGCTGTTTTTT.

This clonotype appeared a few times. V and J are TRBV12-3 or TRBV12-4 and TRBJ1-1; 7 bases map to TRBD1. The CDR3 is 14 amino acids. Unmatched junction bases numbered 7, after V lost 4 bases and J lost 5 bases. The CDR3 protein is CASSSPTGRTEAFF. CDR3 sequence (DNA): TGTGCCAGCAGTTCCCCGACAGGGCGAACTGAAGCTTTCTTT.